This T cell receptor beta chain derives from a study of T cells in Graves' hyperthyroidism and ophthalmopathy. In the study overall: Specimen type is peripheral blood, collected at initial diagnosis prior to any treatment.

Study outcomes and limitations: In the analysis, a 13 V-J model separated ophthalmopathy from stable hyperthyroidism.

With regard to this clonotype: The antigen remains unidentified.

CDR1 is DFQATT and CDR2 is SNEGSKA in the germline V gene (reference sequence). This CDR3 contains 12 residues. The V segment lost 2 bases and the J segment 6 bases; nucleotides outside the gene matches: 4. RNA transcripts provided the source from which TCR beta CDR3 regions were amplified. Researchers ran a first-round RT-PCR on the TCR CDR3 using the HTBI primer set. TCRdb re-derived calls from the multiplex PCR reads in MiXCR, one entry per CDR3 protein. In the table there are hundreds of thousands of distinct CDR3 sequences, less than 25% of which are singletons. Input material: blood. The genes are TRBV20-1 and TRBJ2-7; TRBD2 matches 7 bases. The clonotype comes from a man aged 25-45 years with Graves' ophthalmopathy. This CDR3 is CSARIAGSEQYF. The CDR3, as DNA: TGCAGTGCTAGAATAGCGGGTTCCGAGCAGTACTTC.